Presented here are 28 T cell receptor beta chains from one specimen sequenced in a study of beta chain features in type 1 diabetes. The entirety of the isolated RNA underwent reverse transcription, so expressed TCRB transcripts were sequenced. Clones were read by immunoSEQ multiplex PCR, and TCRdb kept only the in-frame ones, dropping some. The repertoire holds 200,000 to 300,000 clones, with just over 20% as singletons. Findings of the study overall: Patients with Type 1 diabetes showed moderately but significantly shorter TCRB CDR3s in all four CD4+ subsets.

Their antigens are not known. Sequencing was performed on naive CD4+ T cells from blood. These receptors originate from a woman aged 40 to 49 with type 1 diabetes.

The genes are TRBV7-9 and TRBJ2-5, with D maybe TRBD1 (5 bases). The V end was cut by 4 bases, the J end by 4 bases, with 16 bases between. The germline V gene has CDR1 SEHNR and CDR2 FQNEAQ (reference sequence). The CDR3 contains 15 residues. The CDR3 is CASSSGLPDAETQYF. For the CDR3, the DNA is TGTGCCAGCAGCTCAGGGTTACCGGACGCAGAGACCCAGTACTTC.

This chain connects TRBV6-6 to TRBJ1-4; 7 nucleotides agree with TRBD1. Germline V gives CDR1 MNHNY, CDR2 SVGAGI (reference sequence). With 7 bases clipped from V and 0 bases from J, the junction kept 8 bases outside the gene matches. This CDR3 comprises 16 residues. The DNA of the CDR3 is TGTGCCAGCACCTCGGGGACAGCCGCAACTAATGAAAAACTGTTTTTT. Translation gives CASTSGTAATNEKLFF.

V and J are TRBV29-1 and TRBJ1-1; maybe TRBD1 (6 bases). V was trimmed by 6 bases and J by 1 base, leaving 18 bases between them. The CDR3 sequence is 15 residues long. The V gene's germline CDR1 is SQVTM and CDR2 ANQGSEA. The CDR3 reads CSVPNRAGQNTEAFF. The CDR3, as DNA: TGCAGCGTCCCCAACAGGGCAGGGCAGAACACTGAAGCTTTCTTT.

CDR3 region: CASSEQGPYGYTF. The CDR3 DNA sequence: TGTGCCAGCAGTGAACAGGGTCCCTATGGCTACACCTTC. The chain employs TRBV2 and TRBJ1-2; D might be TRBD1 (5 bases). Germline CDR1 SNHLY, CDR2 FYNNEI. The CDR3 consists of 13 residues. Trimming took 2 bases from V and 4 from J, leaving 8 bases between them. The full variable domain, with the rest looked up from reference TRBV2 and TRBJ1-2, is EPEVTQTPSHQVTQMGQEVILRCVPISNHLYFYWYRQILGQKVEFLVSFYNNEISEKSEIFDDQFSVERPDGSNFTLKIRSTKLEDSAMYFCASSEQGPYGYTFGSGTRLTVV.

The chain is built from TRBV5-1 and TRBJ2-1, with TRBD2 identical over 10 bases. CDR1 and CDR2 (germline): SGHRS, YFSETQ. Unmatched junction bases numbered 5, after V lost 4 bases and J lost 1 base. This CDR3 comprises 16 residues. DNA of the CDR3: TGCGCCAGCAGCCCCCAGCGGGGGGGTTCCTACAATGAGCAGTTCTTC. Translated, it gives CASSPQRGGSYNEQFF.

This clone has only a few counts. The J gene is TRBJ2-5, the V gene TRBV7-7; 9 nucleotides agree with TRBD2. Germline V gene lookup returns CDR1 SSHAT and CDR2 FNYEAQ (reference sequence). The CDR3 consists of 14 residues. Trimming at V came to 3 bases and at J to 3 bases, leaving 2 bases not matched to a gene. The CDR3 loop is CASSFQREEETQYF. As DNA, the CDR3 is TGTGCCAGCAGCTTTCAGCGGGAGGAAGAGACCCAGTACTTC.

The V gene is TRBV7-9, the J gene TRBJ2-7; D perhaps matches TRBD2 (5 bases). V was clipped by 1 base and J by 7 bases, with 11 bases between them. CDR1 is SEHNR, CDR2 FQNEAQ, per germline (reference sequence). The CDR3 consists of 13 residues. The CDR3 is CASSLVVGKEQYF. In DNA form, the CDR3 reads TGTGCCAGCAGCTTAGTGGTCGGGAAAGAGCAGTACTTC.

This clone was detected a few times. The rearrangement joins TRBV6-6 to TRBJ2-7; D may be TRBD2 (6 bases). Deletions cut 6 bases from V and 2 bases from J, with 14 bases between. In germline, CDR1 is MNHNY, CDR2 SVGAGI (reference sequence). This CDR3 has 14 residues. The CDR3 spells CASSQTREPYEQYF. The DNA for the CDR3 is TGTGCCAGCAGCCAGACACGGGAGCCCTACGAGCAGTACTTC.

The table lists this clone with a few counts. This chain links TRBV18 with TRBJ1-4; D gene uncertain. Germline CDR1 and CDR2: KGHSH and LQKENI. The CDR3 has 15 amino acids. Trimming stripped 3 bases from V and 8 bases from J, with 16 bases between. As DNA, the CDR3 is TGTGCCAGCTCACCCTCAAGATCTGAGGAGGAAAAACTGTTTTTT. It is translated as CASSPSRSEEEKLFF.

Worth noting for this clone: This CDR3 is also generated by other DNA sequences in the sample. The chain uses TRBV30 and TRBJ1-5, with D possibly matching TRBD1 (5 bases). Trimming pared 5 bases from V and 6 bases from J, leaving 14 bases between. The CDR3 is 13 amino acids. The germline gives CDR1 GTSNPN, CDR2 SVGIG (reference sequence). This CDR3 reads CAWRGGEGQPQHF. CDR3 coding DNA: TGTGCCTGGCGGGGCGGGGAAGGTCAGCCCCAGCATTTT.

The chain carries TRBV2 and TRBJ1-2, with a possible D match to TRBD1 (6 bases). The CDR3 totals 14 residues. Deletions cut 5 bases from V and 10 bases from J, with 20 bases between. Germline loops: CDR1 SNHLY, CDR2 FYNNEI. CDR3 amino acids: CASSQGTPPEPYTF. CDR3 DNA sequence: TGTGCCAGCAGTCAGGGGACACCCCCCGAACCCTACACCTTC. Together with reference TRBV2 and TRBJ1-2, the CDR3 gives the full variable domain: EPEVTQTPSHQVTQMGQEVILRCVPISNHLYFYWYRQILGQKVEFLVSFYNNEISEKSEIFDDQFSVERPDGSNFTLKIRSTKLEDSAMYFCASSQGTPPEPYTFGSGTRLTVV.

This clone came up a few times. The chain carries TRBV5-6 and TRBJ2-6, with a tentative D call TRBD1 (6 bases). Germline values: CDR1 SGHDT, CDR2 YYEEEE. Trimming took off 4 bases at V and 4 bases at J, with 15 bases between the two ends. The length of the CDR3 is 16 residues. In DNA, the CDR3 is TGTGCCAGCAGCGTTCCAGGGGCGCCCGGGGCCAACGTCCTGACTTTC. It translates to CASSVPGAPGANVLTF.

This rearrangement joins TRBV7-2 to TRBJ2-1, with 13 bases aligning to TRBD2. The CDR3 totals 15 residues. With 5 bases clipped from V and 7 bases from J, the junction kept 5 bases outside the gene matches. Looked up from germline, CDR1 is SGHTA and CDR2 is FQGNSA. CDR3 protein: CASSPRTSGGNEQFF. CDR3 nucleotide sequence: TGTGCCAGCAGCCCCCGGACTAGCGGGGGTAATGAGCAGTTCTTC.

This clone was detected a few times. This chain uses TRBV7-9 with TRBJ1-5, with a weak D call TRBD1 (5 bases). There are 14 residues in the CDR3. V was pared by 4 bases and J by 9 bases, with 16 bases between. Germline CDR1 and CDR2: SEHNR and FQNEAQ (reference sequence). The DNA for the CDR3 is TGTGCCAGCAGCTCCGGGACTGGTTCGTCGCCCCAGCATTTT. Encoded protein: CASSSGTGSSPQHF.

The rearrangement joins TRBV28 to TRBJ1-4; no clear D gene. The germline gives CDR1 MDHEN, CDR2 SYDVKM. CDR3 length: 14 amino acids. Trimming removed 3 bases at V and 8 bases at J, with 13 bases between. Here the CDR3 DNA reads TGTGCCAGCAGTTTCCTTCTCATTGCGGAAAAACTGTTTTTT. Its protein product is CASSFLLIAEKLFF.

The chain uses TRBV7-6 and TRBJ2-7; 10 bases align to TRBD1. Germline V gives CDR1 SGHVS, CDR2 FNYEAQ. Trimming cost V 3 bases and J 2 bases; bases outside gene matches: 1. The CDR3 is 14 residues long. The CDR3 bases are TGTGCCAGCAGCTTCGACAGGGGGCCCTACGAGCAGTACTTC. Protein product: CASSFDRGPYEQYF.

The chain combines TRBV6-5 with TRBJ1-5; D is unresolved. From germline, CDR1 is MNHEY and CDR2 SVGAGI. The CDR3 has 16 residues. Trimming shortened V by 0 bases and J by 2 bases, and 11 bases separated the two germline ends. CDR3 nucleotide sequence: TGTGCCAGCAGTTACTCTGGTTTACGGGGCAATCAGCCCCAGCATTTT. It yields the protein CASSYSGLRGNQPQHF.

This clone was picked up a small number of times. This chain joins TRBV29-1 and TRBJ2-3, with TRBD2 matching 12 bases. V shed 0 bases and J 11 bases; nucleotides not matched to a gene: 12. The CDR3 has 16 residues. Germline CDR1 reads SQVTM; CDR2 reads ANQGSEA. The CDR3 reads CSVEDLPSGRALGQYF. As DNA, the CDR3 is TGCAGCGTTGAAGACCTGCCTAGCGGGAGGGCCTTGGGGCAGTATTTT.

This chain joins TRBV10-3 and TRBJ2-3, with 7 bases aligning to TRBD1. Looked up from germline, CDR1 is ENHRY and CDR2 is SYGVKD. This CDR3 comprises 13 residues. The V and J ends lost 4 bases and 7 bases, in that order; junction bases with no gene match: 5. CDR3 protein: CAISGTGVNTQYF. Written as DNA, the CDR3 is TGTGCCATCAGTGGGACAGGTGTGAATACGCAGTATTTT.

The chain employs TRBV28 and TRBJ2-7; D is unresolved. The germline gives CDR1 MDHEN, CDR2 SYDVKM. Trimming took 10 bases from V and 5 from J, leaving 21 bases between them. The CDR3 has 14 residues. CDR3: CATFGRPSVDEQYF. The CDR3 DNA follows: TGTGCCACTTTCGGCAGACCTAGTGTGGACGAGCAGTACTTC.

Note on this clone: Other DNA sequences in this sample translate to the same CDR3. This chain connects TRBV28 to TRBJ1-5; 10 nucleotides agree with TRBD1. Germline V lookup: CDR1 MDHEN, CDR2 SYDVKM. This CDR3 contains 14 residues. The ends lost 4 bases at V and 5 bases at J; junction bases unmatched: 2. CDR3 bases: TGTGCCAGCAGTTCCGGACAGGGGGATCAGCCCCAGCATTTT. As protein: CASSSGQGDQPQHF.

The chain has TRBV28 and TRBJ1-1, with D perhaps matching TRBD1 (5 bases). The length of the CDR3 is 14 residues. Trimming stripped 3 bases from V and 3 bases from J, with 11 bases between. Germline CDR1 is MDHEN and CDR2 is SYDVKM. DNA for the CDR3: TGTGCCAGCAGTTTCCTGGGAGGGGACACTGAAGCTTTCTTT. Amino acid sequence: CASSFLGGDTEAFF.

CDR3 region: CASKRNSYNEQFF. The CDR3 region has the DNA TGTGCCAGCAAGAGGAATTCATACAATGAGCAGTTCTTC. V usage is TRBV27 and J usage is TRBJ2-1; D is ambiguous. The CDR3 is 13 amino acids. Between the trimmed V and J ends, which lost 7 bases and 4 bases, there was a span of 11 bases. Per the germline V gene, CDR1 is MNHEY and CDR2 is SMNVEV (reference sequence).

This chain links TRBV7-2 with TRBJ2-7; 8 bases line up with TRBD1. The CDR3 has 14 residues. Losses at the gene ends were 1 base for V and 4 bases for J; bases not matched to a gene: 3. CDR1 and CDR2 (germline): SGHTA, FQGNSA. The CDR3 bases are TGTGCCAGCAGCTTAGGGGACAGGCGGTACGAGCAGTACTTC. It translates to CASSLGDRRYEQYF. Drawing the rest from reference TRBV7-2 and TRBJ2-7, the complete variable domain is GAGVSQSPSNKVTEKGKDVELRCDPISGHTALYWYRQSLGQGLEFLIYFQGNSAPDKSGLPSDRFSAERTGGSVSTLTIQRTQQEDSAVYLCASSLGDRRYEQYFGPGTRLTVT.

This clone was seen only once. This chain uses TRBV7-2 with TRBJ2-3, with D maybe TRBD1 (6 bases). The V gene's germline CDR1 is SGHTA and CDR2 FQGNSA. V was pared by 5 bases and J by 9 bases, with 18 bases between. CDR3 length equals 14 residues. CDR3 protein: CASSRQATDRTQYF. CDR3 nucleotide sequence: TGTGCCAGCAGCCGACAGGCCACGGATCGGACGCAGTATTTT.

V is TRBV9 and J is TRBJ2-1, with TRBD2 identical over 13 bases. The CDR3 length is 16 residues. Per the germline V gene, CDR1 is SGDLS and CDR2 is YYNGEE. V lost 3 bases, J lost 4 bases, and 4 bases stayed unmatched. The CDR3 nucleotides are TGTGCCAGCAGCGGGACTAGCGGGAGCCCATACAATGAGCAGTTCTTC. This gives the protein CASSGTSGSPYNEQFF.

This clone was seen only a few times. This chain connects TRBV30 to TRBJ1-2; possibly TRBD1 for D (6 bases). The germline gives CDR1 GTSNPN, CDR2 SVGIG (reference sequence). This CDR3 is 11 amino acids long. V gave up 8 bases and J gave up 7 bases, with 14 bases separating them. CDR3 coding DNA: TGTGCCGCTTCCTACAGGGCTGGCTACACCTTC. This codes for CAASYRAGYTF.

A few counts support this clone. In the same sample, other DNA sequences code for this CDR3. This chain uses TRBV7-9 with TRBJ1-1; D is unresolved. CDR3 length: 14 amino acids. Germline V gene sequence: CDR1 SEHNR, CDR2 FQNEAQ (reference sequence). Trimming cost V 1 base and J 1 base, with 7 bases left between them. The CDR3 is CASSLGQANTEAFF. The DNA of the CDR3 is TGTGCCAGCAGCTTAGGTCAGGCGAACACTGAAGCTTTCTTT.